Below, 13 T cell receptor beta chains from the same sample are listed, as sequenced in a study of T cells in Graves' hyperthyroidism and ophthalmopathy. Regions amplified from RNA transcripts were the TCR beta CDR3 regions. In the first-round RT-PCR of the TCR CDR3, the HTBI primer set was used. TCRdb processed the multiplex PCR reads anew with MiXCR; each CDR3 protein has one entry. The sample comprises about 130,000 distinct CDR3 sequences, approximately 20% of which are singletons, and around two thirds rests with the top ten. What was sequenced was blood. The source of these receptors is a woman between 45 and 60 years old with Graves' hyperthyroidism that later progressed to Graves' ophthalmopathy.

This clonotype has only a few counts. V and J are TRBV6-6 and TRBJ2-1, with 11 positions matching TRBD2. Germline trimming cut 2 bases from V and 3 bases from J; bases unmatched to any gene: 3. The CDR3 sequence is 16 residues long. Per the germline V gene, CDR1 is MNHNY and CDR2 is SVGAGI (reference sequence). The CDR3 DNA follows: TGTGCCAGCAGTTACGCCGGGACTAGCGGCTACAATGAGCAGTTCTTC. Translated: CASSYAGTSGYNEQFF.

V usage is TRBV28 and J usage is TRBJ2-7; D is uncertain. V was shortened by 10 bases and J by 1 base, with 11 bases between the two germline ends. Germline V gives CDR1 MDHEN, CDR2 SYDVKM. CDR3 size: 12 residues. The CDR3 DNA is TGTGCCACCTGGGCCGCTTCCTACGAGCAGTACTTC. Translation: CATWAASYEQYF.

Turning to this clonotype: It may be a read error: a sequence one base away is much more abundant. The chain employs TRBV29-1 and TRBJ1-1; D may be TRBD1 (5 bases). The CDR3 spans 12 residues. V lost 3 bases, J lost 3 bases, and 8 bases lay in between. CDR1 is SQVTM, CDR2 ANQGSEA, per germline. The CDR3 sequence is CSVDIRDTEAFF. Here the CDR3 DNA reads TGCAGCGTTGATATCAGGGACACTGAAGCTTTCTTT.

Comments on this clonotype: This may arise from a read error, as a much more abundant clone is one base away. The chain joins TRBV10-3 to TRBJ1-1; D is uncertain. Per germline, CDR1 ENHRY and CDR2 SYGVKD. The CDR3 length is 13 residues. The DNA of the CDR3 is TGTGCCATCAATACCGGGCTCAACACTGACGCTTTCTTT. This gives the protein CAINTGLNTDAFF.

The table lists this clonotype with many counts. V is TRBV29-1 and J is TRBJ1-4, with D perhaps TRBD1 (5 bases). Germline values: CDR1 SQVTM, CDR2 ANQGSEA. V lost 4 bases and J lost 7, with 13 bases in between. The CDR3 runs 13 residues. The chain's CDR3 is CSVAPAGGEKLFF. In DNA, the CDR3 is TGCAGCGTTGCCCCCGCGGGGGGTGAAAAACTGTTTTTT.

This clonotype was detected many times. The V call is TRBV5-1, the J call TRBJ2-1, with TRBD1 matching over 12 bases. Germline lookup yields CDR1 SGHRS and CDR2 YFSETQ. The CDR3 has 15 residues. The trim removed 4 bases at V and 7 bases at J, leaving 6 bases unmatched. CDR3 sequence (DNA): TGCGCCAGCAGCCTGGGACAGGGGGCCAGTAATGAGCAGTTCTTC. Residues: CASSLGQGASNEQFF.

V usage is TRBV9 and J usage is TRBJ2-3; D remains unclear. The CDR3 is 14 residues long. Germline-derived CDR1 and CDR2 are SGDLS and YYNGEE. V lost 1 base, J lost 1 base, and 7 bases lay in between. CDR3 loop: CASSVLPGTDTQYF. CDR3 coding DNA: TGTGCCAGCAGCGTATTACCAGGCACAGATACGCAGTATTTT.

In this sample, this clonotype turned up many times. The V call is TRBV5-5, the J call TRBJ2-3; TRBD2 might be the D (5 bases). The germline V gene encodes CDR1 SGHKS and CDR2 YYEKEE (reference sequence). This CDR3 is built from 16 residues. V gave up 2 bases and J gave up 1 base, with 14 bases separating them. CDR3 nucleotide sequence: TGTGCCAGCAGCTTTCGCGTGGGAGAGCGCACAGATACGCAGTATTTT. Amino acid sequence: CASSFRVGERTDTQYF. Full variable domain (remainder filled in from reference TRBV5-5 and TRBJ2-3): DAGVTQSPTHLIKTRGQQVTLRCSPISGHKSVSWYQQVLGQGPQFIFQYYEKEERGRGNFPDRFSARQFPNYSSELNVNALLLGDSALYLCASSFRVGERTDTQYFGPGTRLTVL.

This clonotype was observed at least ten times. The gene calls are TRBV28 and TRBJ2-7; 7 bases fit TRBD2. With 7 bases clipped from V and 0 bases from J, the junction kept 12 bases outside the gene matches. The length of the CDR3 is 16 residues. In germline, CDR1 is MDHEN, CDR2 SYDVKM. CDR3 protein: CASTTSTEFYSYEQYF. CDR3 in DNA: TGTGCCAGCACGACTAGCACCGAATTTTACTCCTACGAGCAGTACTTC.

This clonotype was seen many times. The chain couples TRBV27 to TRBJ2-7; possibly TRBD1 for D (5 bases). The CDR3 contains 12 residues. Deletions cut 5 bases from V and 6 bases from J, with 11 bases between. Germline V gene sequence: CDR1 MNHEY, CDR2 SMNVEV (reference sequence). CDR3 residues: CASSPGIGEQYF. Written as DNA, the CDR3 is TGTGCCAGCAGTCCAGGGATTGGCGAGCAGTACTTC.

On this clonotype: A read error may explain this, as a much larger clone is one base away. This chain connects TRBV2 to TRBJ1-1; TRBD1 matches 8 bases. The CDR3 consists of 12 residues. From germline, CDR1 is SNHLY and CDR2 FYNNEI. J was trimmed by 8 bases and V by 11 bases; bases with no gene match: 10. DNA of the CDR3: TGTGCCGGCACCATGACAGGGGTGGAAGCTTTCTTT. This sequence encodes CAGTMTGVEAFF.

This clonotype was seen ten or more times. The chain carries TRBV7-9 and TRBJ2-1; 7 nucleotides agree with TRBD1. The CDR3 sequence is 15 residues long. V shed 4 bases and J 4 bases; nucleotides not matched to a gene: 7. Looked up from germline, CDR1 is SEHNR and CDR2 is FQNEAQ (reference sequence). The CDR3 here is CASSSDRNTYNEQFF. The CDR3 bases are TGTGCCAGCAGCTCGGACAGGAACACTTACAATGAGCAGTTCTTC. The full variable domain, rest sourced from reference TRBV7-9 and TRBJ2-1, is DTGVSQNPRHKITKRGQNVTFRCDPISEHNRLYWYRQTLGQGPEFLTYFQNEAQLEKSRLLSDRFSAERPKGSFSTLEIQRTEQGDSAMYLCASSSDRNTYNEQFFGPGTRLTVL.

This clonotype was recorded many times. The J gene is TRBJ1-3, the V gene TRBV30; the D gene is possibly TRBD1 (6 bases). From germline, CDR1 is GTSNPN and CDR2 SVGIG (reference sequence). V dropped 1 base and J dropped 4 bases, with 11 bases sitting between them. The CDR3 runs to 14 residues. The CDR3 loop is CAWSETGRGNTIYF. In nucleotides, the CDR3 is TGTGCCTGGAGTGAGACAGGTAGAGGAAACACCATATATTTT. The full variable domain, its missing parts supplied by reference TRBV30 and TRBJ1-3, is SQTIHQWPATLVQPVGSPLSLECTVEGTSNPNLYWYRQAAGRGLQLLFYSVGIGQISSEVPQNLSASRPQDRQFILSSKKLLLSDSGFYLCAWSETGRGNTIYFGEGSWLTVV.